This is a list of T cell receptor beta chains from one sample in a study of blood T cell repertoires in COVID-19. Here immunoSEQ multiplex PCR was the method, and the copy in TCRdb shows in-frame clones only, minus some. The sample carries 90,000 or so clones, approximately 82% recorded once. Sequencing was done on a sample of peripheral blood. These receptors originate from a human donor in a cohort sampled during active COVID-19. Each CDR3 is given with its conserved first and last residue. Each record gives: J gene, clone size, V gene, D gene, CDR3 DNA, CDR3 protein. A D gene is named only where the DNA matches it firmly. Only part of the rows carry a size: once, few, many, or a class if the clone is expanded.

j_call: TRBJ2-3; clone_size: NA; v_call: TRBV6-5; d_call: NA; cdr3_nt: TGTGCCAGCAGTTACTCAAGGACACCAGGCACAGATACGCAGTATTTT; cdr3_aa: CASSYSRTPGTDTQYF
j_call: TRBJ2-3; clone_size: NA; v_call: TRBV27; d_call: TRBD1; cdr3_nt: TGTGCCAGCAGTCCGGGACAGGGACGCACAGATACGCAGTATTTT; cdr3_aa: CASSPGQGRTDTQYF
j_call: TRBJ1-2; clone_size: few; v_call: TRBV5-6; d_call: NA; cdr3_nt: TGTGCCAGCAGCTCCTGGGCGGCGTCGTGGGGCCATGGCTACACCTTC; cdr3_aa: CASSSWAASWGHGYTF
j_call: TRBJ2-5; clone_size: NA; v_call: TRBV19; d_call: NA; cdr3_nt: TGTGCCAGTAGTATGGGGGTAGGGGGGAGGGCCGGAGAGACCCAGTACTTC; cdr3_aa: CASSMGVGGRAGETQYF
j_call: TRBJ2-3; clone_size: NA; v_call: TRBV5-8; d_call: TRBD1; cdr3_nt: TGTGCCAGCAGGGACAGGGGTACAGATACGCAGTATTTT; cdr3_aa: CASRDRGTDTQYF
j_call: TRBJ1-4; clone_size: few; v_call: TRBV2; d_call: NA; cdr3_nt: TGTGCCAGCAGTGAGGGACACTATAATGAAAAACTGTTTTTT; cdr3_aa: CASSEGHYNEKLFF
j_call: TRBJ2-1; clone_size: NA; v_call: TRBV7-9; d_call: TRBD2; cdr3_nt: TGTGCCAGCAGCTCCTGGGGGGGAGGGAATGAGCAGTTCTTC; cdr3_aa: CASSSWGGGNEQFF
j_call: TRBJ2-1; clone_size: NA; v_call: TRBV6-5; d_call: TRBD1; cdr3_nt: TGTGCCAGCAGCCCAGACAGGGCCAATGAGCAGTTCTTC; cdr3_aa: CASSPDRANEQFF
j_call: TRBJ2-7; clone_size: NA; v_call: TRBV7-2; d_call: TRBD2; cdr3_nt: TGTGCCAGCCGTCATAGCGGGAGGGCTGGCGAGCAGTACTTC; cdr3_aa: CASRHSGRAGEQYF
j_call: TRBJ1-5; clone_size: NA; v_call: TRBV7-9; d_call: NA; cdr3_nt: TGTGCCAGCAGCCCTGCGGGGGAGGGCAATCAGCCCCAGCATTTT; cdr3_aa: CASSPAGEGNQPQHF
j_call: TRBJ2-3; clone_size: NA; v_call: TRBV20-1; d_call: TRBD1; cdr3_nt: TGCAGTGCTAGTGACAGGGGGCTTAGCACAGATACGCAGTATTTT; cdr3_aa: CSASDRGLSTDTQYF
j_call: TRBJ2-3; clone_size: NA; v_call: TRBV19; d_call: NA; cdr3_nt: TGTGCCAGTAGTTCATCGCGGACAGCTAGCACAGATACGCAGTATTTT; cdr3_aa: CASSSSRTASTDTQYF
j_call: TRBJ2-1; clone_size: NA; v_call: TRBV11-2; d_call: TRBD2; cdr3_nt: TGTGCCAGCAGCTTAGCCGCGGGGGGAGGTGAGCAGTTCTTC; cdr3_aa: CASSLAAGGGEQFF
j_call: TRBJ2-5; clone_size: NA; v_call: TRBV18; d_call: NA; cdr3_nt: TGTGCCAGCTCACCACGGCGGGATCACGGGACCCAGTACTTC; cdr3_aa: CASSPRRDHGTQYF
j_call: TRBJ2-7; clone_size: medium-sized; v_call: TRBV2; d_call: TRBD1; cdr3_nt: TGTGCCAGCGTTACAGGGGGTGGCTCCTACGAGCAGTACTTC; cdr3_aa: CASVTGGGSYEQYF
j_call: TRBJ1-3; clone_size: NA; v_call: TRBV30; d_call: NA; cdr3_nt: TGTGCCTGGAGTATAATCAGCTCTGGAAACACCATATATTTT; cdr3_aa: CAWSIISSGNTIYF
j_call: TRBJ1-1; clone_size: NA; v_call: TRBV29-1; d_call: TRBD1; cdr3_nt: TGCAGCGTTGGGCAGGGGGCTCCGGTGACTGAAGCTTTCTTT; cdr3_aa: CSVGQGAPVTEAFF
j_call: TRBJ2-3; clone_size: few; v_call: TRBV5-1; d_call: NA; cdr3_nt: TGCGCCAGCAGCGAGGAGGGACAGAGCCCTCCAGATACGCAGTATTTT; cdr3_aa: CASSEEGQSPPDTQYF
j_call: TRBJ1-3; clone_size: NA; v_call: TRBV7-6; d_call: NA; cdr3_nt: TGTGCCAGCAGCTTAAGCAGGCCTACGGACACCATATATTTT; cdr3_aa: CASSLSRPTDTIYF
j_call: TRBJ2-1; clone_size: NA; v_call: TRBV5-4; d_call: TRBD1; cdr3_nt: TGTGCCAGCAGCTCATTACAGGGGGCGGCCTACAATGAGCAGTTCTTC; cdr3_aa: CASSSLQGAAYNEQFF
j_call: TRBJ1-4; clone_size: NA; v_call: TRBV20-1; d_call: TRBD1; cdr3_nt: TGCAGTGCTAGTTCCGGGACAGGGTATGAAAAACTGTTTTTT; cdr3_aa: CSASSGTGYEKLFF
j_call: TRBJ2-6; clone_size: NA; v_call: TRBV27; d_call: TRBD1; cdr3_nt: TGTGCCAGCAGTTTATCGTTGGGACAGGGGGCTGGTGGGGCCAACGTCCTGACTTTC; cdr3_aa: CASSLSLGQGAGGANVLTF
j_call: TRBJ1-5; clone_size: NA; v_call: TRBV5-1; d_call: NA; cdr3_nt: TGCGCCAGCAGCTTGGGTAGCATAAATCAGCCCCAGCATTTT; cdr3_aa: CASSLGSINQPQHF
j_call: TRBJ1-1; clone_size: few; v_call: TRBV20-1; d_call: TRBD1; cdr3_nt: TGCAGTGCCCAGGGGGCCTGGGCTTTCTTT; cdr3_aa: CSAQGAWAFF
j_call: TRBJ2-3; clone_size: NA; v_call: TRBV7-2; d_call: TRBD2; cdr3_nt: TGTGCCAGCACCTCCCAGACTAGCGTATTTACGCAGTATTTT; cdr3_aa: CASTSQTSVFTQYF
j_call: TRBJ2-7; clone_size: NA; v_call: TRBV11-2; d_call: TRBD1; cdr3_nt: TGTGCCAGCAGCTTAGGAGGGGGCGGGGAGCAGTACTTC; cdr3_aa: CASSLGGGGEQYF
j_call: TRBJ2-3; clone_size: NA; v_call: TRBV7-2; d_call: NA; cdr3_nt: TGTGCCAGCAGCTTAGGTCGGGCTAGCGGCACAGATACGCAGTATTTT; cdr3_aa: CASSLGRASGTDTQYF
j_call: TRBJ2-1; clone_size: NA; v_call: TRBV2; d_call: NA; cdr3_nt: TGTGCCAGCACCCCCTTGGTCCCGAGCTCCTACAATGAGCAGTTCTTC; cdr3_aa: CASTPLVPSSYNEQFF
j_call: TRBJ2-5; clone_size: NA; v_call: TRBV28; d_call: NA; cdr3_nt: TGTGCCAGCGTACAGGCGTACCAAGAGACCCAGTACTTC; cdr3_aa: CASVQAYQETQYF
j_call: TRBJ2-7; clone_size: NA; v_call: TRBV21-1; d_call: NA; cdr3_nt: TGTGCCAGCAGCAAAGGGCCACAGGACCTCTACGAGCAGTACTTC; cdr3_aa: CASSKGPQDLYEQYF